The 21 T cell receptor beta chains below were found in one sample sequenced in a study of human T cells and chemical hapten exposure. TCRdb re-derived calls from the RACE reads in MiXCR, one entry per CDR3 protein. The sample holds 79,000 or so distinct CDR3 sequences; around 10% are singletons and the top ten take roughly 1.5%. Specified time point: patch test 1, 2 weeks after DPC sensitization. Regarding treatment: therapeutic diphenylcyclopropenone sensitization with weekly scalp DPC. This specimen was whole blood, taken in connection with sensitization to the hapten diphenylcyclopropenone (DPC). These receptor sequences come from a woman aged 45-60 years with alopecia areata. Some clones in this sample may be carry-over from other donors' samples.

This clonotype has at least ten counts. The V and J genes are TRBV19 and TRBJ1-5; perhaps TRBD1 as D (5 bases). Trimming left V 3 bases short and J 5 bases short, with 17 bases between. Looked up from germline, CDR1 is LNHDA and CDR2 is SQIVND (reference sequence). CDR3 length: 16 residues. The CDR3 region is CASSIRAQGWDQPQHF. CDR3 nucleotides: TGTGCCAGTAGTATTCGGGCGCAGGGATGGGATCAGCCCCAGCATTTT.

The chain uses TRBV20-1 and TRBJ2-3; 12 bases match TRBD2. The CDR3 length is 15 residues. CDR1 is DFQATT and CDR2 is SNEGSKA in the germline V gene (reference sequence). Germline trimming cut 6 bases from V and 3 bases from J; bases unmatched to any gene: 7. This CDR3 is CSAKGLAGVTDTQYF. In DNA form, the CDR3 reads TGCAGTGCAAAGGGACTAGCGGGTGTGACAGATACGCAGTATTTT.

In this sample, this clonotype turned up many times. J is TRBJ2-7 and V is TRBV11-2; 9 positions agree with TRBD2. The CDR3 has 14 residues. Per germline, CDR1 SGHAT and CDR2 FQNNGV. V shed 5 bases, J shed 3 bases, and the junction held 5 bases outside the gene matches. Here the CDR3 DNA reads TGTGCCAGCAGCCCTAGCGGGACAAACTACGAGCAGTACTTC. It translates to CASSPSGTNYEQYF.

This clonotype has a handful of counts. The J gene is TRBJ2-7, the V gene TRBV11-2, with 8 bases lining up with TRBD2. The CDR3 has 14 residues. CDR1 and CDR2 from the germline V gene are SGHAT and FQNNGV. J lost 4 bases, V lost 5 bases, and 7 bases had no gene match. This CDR3 is CASSPVAGLYEQYF. The CDR3 DNA is TGTGCCAGCAGCCCCGTAGCGGGATTGTACGAGCAGTACTTC.

Many counts were recorded for this clonotype. This chain links TRBV6-2 or TRBV6-3 with TRBJ2-3, with a possible D match to TRBD1 (5 bases). Germline CDR1 and CDR2: MNHEY and SVGEGT. This CDR3 has 16 amino acids. The V end lost 2 bases, the J end lost 0 bases, and 12 bases lay between the germline ends. The CDR3 bases are TGTGCCAGCAGTTACGATTCCGGACAAAGCACAGATACGCAGTATTTT. Translating gives CASSYDSGQSTDTQYF.

This clonotype was detected ten times or more. The rearrangement joins TRBV29-1 to TRBJ1-2; possible D gene TRBD1, 5 bases. Germline V lookup: CDR1 SQVTM, CDR2 ANQGSEA. The V gene lost 3 bases and the J gene lost 6 bases, with 17 bases spanning the gap. This CDR3 region has 14 residues. In DNA form, the CDR3 reads TGCAGCGTTGAGGGTAAAGGGGTAGTGGATGGCTACACCTTC. Its translation: CSVEGKGVVDGYTF.

This clonotype was picked up a small number of times. The chain uses TRBV2 and TRBJ2-3; 7 bases are shared with TRBD2. CDR1 and CDR2 (germline): SNHLY, FYNNEI. The CDR3 covers 13 residues. J was trimmed by 2 bases and V by 7 bases; bases with no gene match: 3. CDR3 in DNA: TGTGCCAGCAACCGGGACTACACAGATACGCAGTATTTT. It is translated as CASNRDYTDTQYF.

The rearrangement uses TRBV21-1 and TRBJ2-1; TRBD1, the D gene given by the table, was not confirmed from the DNA. TRBV21-1 is described as a pseudogene. The CDR3 consists of 10 residues. The CDR3 DNA reads as TGTGCCAGCTGGACACCGGAGCAGTTCTTC. It encodes CASWTPEQFF.

This clonotype was detected only once. A much larger clone sits a single nucleotide away, making a read error possible. V is TRBV4-3 and J is TRBJ2-1, with 15 bases aligning to TRBD2. Germline-derived CDR1 and CDR2 are LGHNA and YSLEER. The CDR3 runs to 17 residues. With V trimmed by 4 bases and J by 8 bases, 9 bases remained unmatched. The CDR3 DNA reads as TGCGCCAGCAGCCCAAGCCCGGGACTAGCGGGGGGCGATGAGCAGTTCTTC. It specifies CASSPSPGLAGGDEQFF.

The chain couples TRBV20-1 to TRBJ1-1; 7 bases map to TRBD1. The CDR3 is made up of 15 amino acids. Germline V gene sequence: CDR1 DFQATT, CDR2 SNEGSKA (reference sequence). V lost 0 bases, J lost 0 bases, and 4 bases stayed unmatched. The CDR3 DNA follows: TGCAGTGCTAGAGAAAAGGGGGCACTGAACACTGAAGCTTTCTTT. Translation: CSAREKGALNTEAFF.

This clonotype was seen only a few times. V usage is TRBV18 and J usage is TRBJ2-5; D is unclear. Trimming cost V 1 base and J 2 bases, with 5 bases left between them. The CDR3 is 13 residues long. The germline gives CDR1 KGHSH, CDR2 LQKENI. CDR3 in DNA: TGTGCCAGCTCACCACGGCTACAAGAGACCCAGTACTTC. Encoded protein: CASSPRLQETQYF.

This sequence joins TRBV23-1 and TRBJ2-1; 11 bases fit TRBD2. TRBV23-1 is classed as an ORF, of uncertain function. The CDR3 length is 18 residues. The V and J ends lost 0 bases and 9 bases, in that order; junction bases with no gene match: 13. The CDR3: CASSQSPPLAGGVSEQFF. The DNA for the CDR3 is TGCGCCAGCAGTCAATCGCCCCCTCTAGCGGGAGGTGTCAGTGAGCAGTTCTTC.

Ten or more counts support this clonotype. This chain connects TRBV2 to TRBJ1-5, with D perhaps matching TRBD1 (6 bases). Germline values: CDR1 SNHLY, CDR2 FYNNEI. Between the trimmed V and J ends, which lost 4 bases and 6 bases, there was a span of 16 bases. This CDR3 comprises 15 residues. In DNA, the CDR3 is TGTGCCAGCAGTGGGACAGTCTCTGGCGGTCAGCCCCAGCATTTT. It encodes CASSGTVSGGQPQHF.

This clonotype was found many times. The chain couples TRBV19 to TRBJ1-5, with D possibly TRBD1 on 5 matching bases. This CDR3 contains 14 residues. Trimming cost V 3 bases and J 5 bases, with 11 bases left between them. Germline V gives CDR1 LNHDA, CDR2 SQIVND (reference sequence). CDR3 amino acids: CASSIPGAHQPQHF. CDR3 DNA: TGTGCCAGTAGTATCCCCGGGGCCCATCAGCCCCAGCATTTT.

This clonotype was recorded many times. The rearrangement uses TRBV7-3 and TRBJ2-1; D may be TRBD1 or TRBD2 (7 bases each). V was shortened by 5 bases and J by 4 bases, with 15 bases between the two germline ends. This CDR3 has 15 amino acids. Germline values: CDR1 SGHTA, CDR2 FQGTGA. In nucleotides, the CDR3 is TGTGCCAGCAGCCCCCAGGGGGGGTCTTACAATGAGCAGTTCTTC. It is translated as CASSPQGGSYNEQFF.

This chain connects TRBV3-2 to TRBJ2-4; the table's D call of TRBD2 was not tested on the DNA. TRBV3-2 corresponds to a pseudogene. This CDR3 contains 15 residues. CDR3 region: CASSHGRGAKNIQYF. CDR3 in DNA: TGTGCCAGCAGCCACGGGAGAGGAGCCAAAAACATTCAGTACTTC.

J is TRBJ1-1 and V is TRBV29-1; D is unclear. Trimming took off 7 bases at V and 3 bases at J, with 6 bases between the two ends. Germline CDR1 is SQVTM and CDR2 is ANQGSEA. This CDR3 has 10 amino acids. The CDR3 DNA is TGCAGCGGTGGGCACACTGAAGCTTTCTTT. Its protein product is CSGGHTEAFF.

This clonotype was detected ten times or more. The J gene is TRBJ2-5, the V gene TRBV12-5, with D possibly called TRBD1 or TRBD2 (5 bases each). CDR1 and CDR2 (germline): LGHNT, FRNRAP. The CDR3 contains 17 residues. The germline V and J ends were trimmed by 6 bases and 4 bases, with 24 bases remaining between them. The CDR3 DNA reads as TGTGCTAGTGGGCTGGAATCAGGGCCGGGACCCAGAGAGACCCAGTACTTC. This codes for CASGLESGPGPRETQYF.

J is TRBJ2-1 and V is TRBV24-1, with 7 bases that match TRBD2. The CDR3 is made up of 13 amino acids. Trimming cost V 1 base and J 10 bases; bases outside gene matches: 3. Per germline, CDR1 KGHDR and CDR2 SFDVKD. CDR3 in DNA: TGTGCCACCAGTGATTTCGCGGGAGACGAGCAGTTCTTC. This gives the protein CATSDFAGDEQFF.

The chain carries TRBV10-2 and TRBJ2-4; 14 bases align to TRBD2. Trimming at V came to 4 bases and at J to 2 bases, leaving 4 bases not matched to a gene. The CDR3 runs 17 residues. Germline lookup yields CDR1 WSHSY and CDR2 SAAADI. The CDR3 sequence is CASSVGLAGDPKNIQYF. The CDR3 DNA sequence: TGCGCCAGCAGTGTGGGACTAGCGGGAGACCCCAAAAACATTCAGTACTTC.

Concerning this clonotype itself: A junction boundary mismatches the germline segment, possibly from a read error. The chain couples TRBV7-7 to TRBJ2-2; weak D call: TRBD2 (5 bases). From germline, CDR1 is SSHAT and CDR2 FNYEAQ (reference sequence). The CDR3 totals 14 residues. DNA of the CDR3: TGTGCTAGCAGCTCAGGACTTGTCACCGGGGAGCTGTTTTTT. Its protein is CASSSGLVTGELFF.